The sequence of this T cell receptor (beta chain) was determined in a study of Tregs in tolerant kidney transplant recipients (dated by TCRdb to between 2018 and 2021). As for the study more broadly: TCRbeta sequencing was used in the study to identify donor-specific regulatory T cells before combined kidney and bone marrow transplantation, and the identified cells were then tracked after transplant.

A note on this clone: This receptor's antigen is unknown. No per-base quality is available; no much larger clone lies one base away.

For TCRbeta CDR3 sequencing, genomic DNA was extracted from sorted cells using the QIAGEN DNeasy Blood and Tissue Kit. High-throughput TCRbeta CDR3 sequencing was carried out commercially through immunoSEQ, with PCR amplification with bias correction and internal controls included. The study's processing was this. Unique productive TCRbeta sequences were defined by CDR3 nucleotide sequence where primers matched, otherwise by CDR3 amino acid sequence with Vbeta and Jbeta genes. Sorting error was corrected by removing sequences shared between sorted populations at a frequency ratio of 2:1 or less, and the remaining shared sequences were assigned to the higher population. A sequence counted as donor-reactive if, in CFSE-low cells, the sequence had a frequency of at least 0.01% and was expanded at least 5-fold compared with unstimulated cells. Jensen-Shannon divergence, calculated on the top 100 TCRbeta sequences ranked by frequency, was used to quantify repertoire divergence. For any sample with multiple sequencing runs, sorting error was corrected in each run separately before the runs were pooled. Here the immuneACCESS table is served through TCRdb, limited to in-frame sequences with V and J called. Missing clones are a known gap in these copies; in checked studies unresolved V genes cover under half, and the rest lacks a known reason. V, J and clone size reflect that table, while D and trimming were determined from the DNA. The sample data list 84,000 or so clones, and roughly 93% of these were observed just once. Roughly 1.7% of the sample is taken by the ten largest.

Broader findings and caveats from the paper: The study was constrained by small patient numbers, and validation of the findings is required in larger populations and under other immunosuppression protocols. Donor-specific Treg expansion exceeded global Treg expansion in tolerant patients, suggesting antigen-driven rather than nonspecific expansion. Biological reproducibility was not directly addressed, though technical replication error appeared minimal. PCR primers changed over time for some patients, so nucleotide-level comparison across those patients' samples was not possible. Expanding Tregs with activated donor B cells appeared to identify the most biologically relevant and donor-specific TCRbeta repertoire.

The transplants used related donors with nonmyeloablative bone marrow transplantation, and mixed chimerism in the human trials was transient. Unstimulated Tregs (CD4+CD25+CD127-), CD4+ non-Tregs (CD4+CD25-), CD4 and CD8 cells were FACS-sorted from thawed PBMCs. The patients were several recipients of combined kidney and bone marrow transplants from the ITN036ST trial, and samples were available only from these trial subjects. Healthy control blood was processed to PBMCs with a Ficoll density gradient and then cryopreserved, whereas patient PBMCs were collected both before and after transplant. CDR1 is given as SGHNT and CDR2 as YYREEE, both from the germline V gene (reference sequence). V drops 0 bases and J drops 1 base, leaving 4 bases in between. The CDR3 runs 13 amino acids, cysteine and phenylalanine included. The CDR3 DNA has 39 bases and is translated from base 1.

Here the chain combines TRBV5-4 and TRBJ2-5, with the D gene too uncertain to name. The clonotype was recovered from a human patient who received a combined kidney and bone marrow transplant. Post transplant, some T cells may arise from the graft donor. Source: CD4+ T cells from blood (PBMCs), taken 12 months after the transplant. The CDR3 protein is CASSLVSQETQYF. The base sequence is TGTGCCAGCAGCTTGGTCAGCCAAGAGACCCAGTACTTC.